Shown below are 19 T cell receptor beta chains from a single sample sequenced in a study of Ad26.COV2.S vaccination and SARS-CoV-2 variants. Sequenced by immunoSEQ multiplex PCR; TCRdb stores in-frame clones only, minus some. The sample carries about 350,000 clones, approximately 90% recorded once. Noted treatment: roughly 20 received Ad26.COV2.S at low or high dose, single or two shots; 5 received placebo; per-sample allocation not given. Specimens were obtained on day 63 following the first vaccine or placebo injection. The sample in question was peripheral blood, obtained in a trial of Ad26.COV2.S vaccine versus placebo. The receptor source for this set is a person aged 18 to 59 who received the Ad26.COV2.S COVID-19 vaccine or a placebo.

V gene TRBV7-9 combines with J gene TRBJ2-1; D possibly uses TRBD1 or TRBD2 (5 bases each). Per germline, CDR1 SEHNR and CDR2 FQNEAQ (reference sequence). CDR3 length equals 16 residues. Trimming took 1 base from V and 5 from J, leaving 15 bases between them. The CDR3 reads CASSLGLTGANNEQFF. In nucleotides, the CDR3 is TGTGCCAGCAGCTTAGGGTTGACCGGGGCGAACAATGAGCAGTTCTTC.

This sequence joins TRBV6-5 and TRBJ2-7, with TRBD1 matching 9 bases. The ends lost 2 bases at V and 6 bases at J; junction bases unmatched: 8. This CDR3 region has 15 residues. Germline CDR1 reads MNHEY; CDR2 reads SVGAGI. CDR3: CASSYTGQGKGEQYF. The CDR3 DNA reads TGTGCCAGCAGTTACACGGGACAGGGTAAAGGCGAGCAGTACTTC.

The rearrangement links TRBV5-1 to TRBJ2-5, with D possibly matching TRBD2 (6 bases). The CDR3 is made up of 15 amino acids. Germline V gene data show CDR1 as SGHRS and CDR2 as YFSETQ. The V end was cut by 3 bases, the J end by 3 bases, with 15 bases between. CDR3 sequence reads: CASSSTDPGEETQYF. The CDR3 DNA is TGCGCCAGCAGCTCGACAGATCCGGGGGAAGAGACCCAGTACTTC. Full variable domain (remainder filled in from reference TRBV5-1 and TRBJ2-5): KAGVTQTPRYLIKTRGQQVTLSCSPISGHRSVSWYQQTPGQGLQFLFEYFSETQRNKGNFPGRFSGRQFSNSRSEMNVSTLELGDSALYLCASSSTDPGEETQYFGPGTRLLVL.

This chain links TRBV6-1 with TRBJ2-1; 10 bases match TRBD1. The CDR3 covers 17 residues. Trimming removed 3 bases from V and 1 base from J; junction bases left unmatched: 6. CDR1 is MNHNS, CDR2 SASEGT, per germline. The CDR3 DNA sequence: TGTGCCAGCAGTGACCCGGGACAGGGGATTTCCTACAATGAGCAGTTCTTC. Translation gives CASSDPGQGISYNEQFF.

This chain joins TRBV6-5 and TRBJ2-2, with D perhaps given as TRBD1 or TRBD2 (6 bases each). CDR3 size: 15 residues. Germline V CDR1 and CDR2: MNHEY, SVGAGI. V was clipped by 8 bases and J by 3 bases, with 16 bases between them. The CDR3 sequence: CASRRAGVYTGELFF. The CDR3 coding sequence is TGTGCCAGCCGGAGGGCAGGGGTCTACACCGGGGAGCTGTTTTTT.

Comments on this clone: A much larger clone sits a single nucleotide away, making a read error possible. The chain has TRBV28 and TRBJ1-1; D remains ambiguous. Trimming pared 5 bases from V and 1 base from J, leaving 2 bases between. The germline CDR1 and CDR2 sequences are MDHEN and SYDVKM. This CDR3 comprises 11 residues. Written as DNA, the CDR3 is TGTGCCAGCAGTCGGAACACTGAAGCTTTCTTT. Protein product: CASSRNTEAFF.

The chain links TRBV24-1 to TRBJ1-5, with no clear D. The ends were cut back, 5 bases at V and 1 base at J, with 8 bases in the middle. CDR1 KGHDR and CDR2 SFDVKD come from the germline V gene. CDR3 length: 14 residues. The CDR3 here is CATSVGVSNQPQHF. Here the CDR3 DNA reads TGTGCCACCAGTGTCGGGGTCAGCAATCAGCCCCAGCATTTT.

The chain couples TRBV7-2 to TRBJ2-1, with 10 bases fitting TRBD2. Germline CDR1 is SGHTA and CDR2 is FQGNSA. The CDR3 sequence is 15 residues long. V was pared by 3 bases and J by 6 bases, with 5 bases of the junction left unmatched. This CDR3 reads CASSLSGRVGNEQFF. The CDR3 DNA sequence: TGTGCCAGCAGCTTGAGCGGGAGGGTGGGCAATGAGCAGTTCTTC.

For the CDR3, the DNA is TGTGCCAGCAGTGAAGCATCGAACAGGAGGCTTTGGAGGGAAGAGACCCAGTACTTC. Residues: CASSEASNRRLWREETQYF. The gene calls are TRBV6-1 and TRBJ2-5; a weak D match, TRBD2 (6 bases). Germline CDR1 is MNHNS and CDR2 is SASEGT. Trimming removed 0 bases at V and 3 bases at J, with 23 bases between. The CDR3 is 19 amino acids.

The chain has TRBV5-8 and TRBJ1-2; 8 bases align to TRBD1. The CDR3 length is 15 residues. In germline, CDR1 is SGHTS, CDR2 YDEGEE. Trimming removed 0 bases from V and 3 bases from J; junction bases left unmatched: 4. CDR3 residues: CASSLEGQVYYGYTF. In DNA, the CDR3 is TGTGCCAGCAGCTTGGAGGGACAGGTTTACTATGGCTACACCTTC.

This chain links TRBV6-5 with TRBJ2-2; D gene uncertain. The CDR3 runs 11 residues. Germline CDR1 reads MNHEY; CDR2 reads SVGAGI. Trimming took off 5 bases at V and 7 bases at J, with 5 bases between the two ends. The CDR3 region is CASSRNGELFF. DNA for the CDR3: TGTGCCAGCAGTAGAAACGGGGAGCTGTTTTTT.

This clone occurred once. The chain couples TRBV5-1 to TRBJ2-3; 12 bases match TRBD2. This CDR3 has 16 amino acids. From germline, CDR1 is SGHRS and CDR2 YFSETQ. Trimming removed 4 bases from V and 2 bases from J; junction bases left unmatched: 5. The CDR3 coding sequence is TGCGCCAGCAGCGCCGGACTAGCGGGGATCACAGATACGCAGTATTTT. Residues: CASSAGLAGITDTQYF.

This clone showed up just once. The chain joins TRBV7-6 to TRBJ2-7; the D is unclear. The V end was cut by 1 base, the J end by 1 base, with 2 bases between. There are 12 residues in the CDR3. Germline V gives CDR1 SGHVS, CDR2 FNYEAQ. The CDR3 loop is CASSLGSYEQYF. The CDR3 nucleotides read TGTGCCAGCAGCTTAGGGTCCTACGAGCAGTACTTC.

This rearrangement joins TRBV15 to TRBJ1-6; D call uncertain. Germline CDR1 reads LNHNV; CDR2 reads YYDKDF (reference sequence). The length of the CDR3 is 16 residues. Trimming took off 0 bases at V and 5 bases at J, with 11 bases between the two ends. DNA for the CDR3: TGTGCCACCAGCAGAGATCGGCCGGCTAATAATTCACCCCTCCACTTT. This translates into CATSRDRPANNSPLHF.

In its sample, this clone was seen once. The chain recombines TRBV5-1 with TRBJ2-7; TRBD1 aligns across 8 bases. The CDR3 contains 15 residues. V lost 4 bases and J lost 5; bases outside the gene matches: 11. Germline assignment: CDR1 SGHRS and CDR2 YFSETQ. This CDR3 is CASSQWTGISHEQYF. DNA for the CDR3: TGCGCCAGCAGCCAGTGGACAGGGATATCCCACGAGCAGTACTTC. The complete variable domain, with remaining parts taken from reference TRBV5-1 and TRBJ2-7, reads KAGVTQTPRYLIKTRGQQVTLSCSPISGHRSVSWYQQTPGQGLQFLFEYFSETQRNKGNFPGRFSGRQFSNSRSEMNVSTLELGDSALYLCASSQWTGISHEQYFGPGTRLTVT.

The rearrangement links TRBV19 to TRBJ1-6; TRBD1 aligns across 7 bases. The CDR3 covers 17 residues. V shed 11 bases and J 7 bases; nucleotides not matched to a gene: 20. Looked up from germline, CDR1 is LNHDA and CDR2 is SQIVND (reference sequence). The CDR3 coding sequence is TGTGCCTCACATAGAGGGGGCCCCAGGGACGACAATTCACCCCTCCACTTT. Protein product: CASHRGGPRDDNSPLHF.

As concerns this clone: At the DNA level, this CDR3 is encoded by other sequences in the same sample as well. This chain uses TRBV9 with TRBJ2-5; no clear D gene. Germline V lookup: CDR1 SGDLS, CDR2 YYNGEE. The CDR3 totals 13 residues. Trimming took off 0 bases at V and 3 bases at J, with 6 bases between the two ends. CDR3 loop: CASSVGLKETQYF. In DNA, the CDR3 is TGTGCCAGCAGCGTAGGGCTTAAAGAGACCCAGTACTTC.

The genes are TRBV19 and TRBJ1-5, with 7 bases that match TRBD1. Germline CDR1 LNHDA, CDR2 SQIVND (reference sequence). V dropped 7 bases and J dropped 0; count of bases not matched to a gene: 12. The CDR3 runs to 17 residues. CDR3: CASKDTGTDDSNQPQHF. The CDR3 DNA is TGTGCCAGTAAGGACACCGGGACAGATGATAGCAATCAGCCCCAGCATTTT.

In this sample, this clone turned up a few times. The chain recombines TRBV5-1 with TRBJ2-3, with 12 bases lining up with TRBD2. Germline CDR1 reads SGHRS; CDR2 reads YFSETQ. Trimming at V came to 4 bases and at J to 4 bases, leaving 7 bases not matched to a gene. The CDR3 totals 16 residues. CDR3: CASSPLLAGGPDTQYF. The CDR3 DNA sequence: TGCGCCAGCAGCCCATTACTAGCGGGAGGCCCAGATACGCAGTATTTT.